The present T cell receptor (beta chain) was sequenced within a study of human T cells and chemical hapten exposure. TCRdb processed the RACE reads anew with MiXCR; each CDR3 protein has one entry. The data show 56,000 or so distinct CDR3 sequences, 9.5% to 10% seen once. Specified time point: pre-sensitization, week 0. Treatment of the sample: therapeutic diphenylcyclopropenone sensitization with weekly scalp DPC. Whole blood that had not been fractionated was the source of extracted total RNA. The V segment lost 6 bases and the J segment 8 bases; nucleotides outside the gene matches: 7. Germline-derived CDR1 and CDR2 are DFQATT and SNEGSKA (reference sequence). This CDR3 region has 13 residues. This clonotype was counted between two and nine times.

The specimen was whole blood, collected in connection with sensitization to the hapten diphenylcyclopropenone (DPC). The clonotype was recovered from a woman aged 25-40 years with alopecia areata. Some clones in this sample may be carry-over from other donors' samples. This chain uses TRBV20-1 with TRBJ1-3; 10 bases align to TRBD1. The CDR3 sequence is CSARTGGRDTIYF. DNA for the CDR3: TGCAGTGCAAGGACAGGGGGTCGGGACACCATATATTTT.